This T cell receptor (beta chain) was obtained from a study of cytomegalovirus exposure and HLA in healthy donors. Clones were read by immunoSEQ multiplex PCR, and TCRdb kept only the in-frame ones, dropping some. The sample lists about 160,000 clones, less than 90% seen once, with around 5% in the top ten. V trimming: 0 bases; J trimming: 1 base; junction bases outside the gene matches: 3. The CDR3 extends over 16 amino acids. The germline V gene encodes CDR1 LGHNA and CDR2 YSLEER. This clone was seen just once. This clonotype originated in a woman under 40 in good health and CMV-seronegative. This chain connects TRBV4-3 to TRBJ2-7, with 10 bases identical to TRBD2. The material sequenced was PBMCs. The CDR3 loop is CASSQDLSGRSYEQYF. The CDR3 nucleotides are TGCGCCAGCAGCCAAGATCTTAGCGGGAGGTCCTACGAGCAGTACTTC.